The 6 T cell receptor beta chains listed next were all sequenced from one sample in a study of T cells in Graves' hyperthyroidism and ophthalmopathy. TCR beta CDR3 region amplification was performed from RNA transcripts. The HTBI primer set was used in a first-round RT-PCR of the TCR CDR3. MiXCR, run by TCRdb on the multiplex PCR reads, gives a single entry per CDR3 protein. The profile shows roughly 350,000 distinct CDR3 sequences, about 15% of them singletons. Sequences were obtained from blood. The receptors stem from a woman in her twenties or thirties with Graves' hyperthyroidism.

This clonotype came up many times. J is TRBJ1-5 and V is TRBV12-3 or TRBV12-4; perhaps TRBD1 as D (5 bases). The CDR3 is 14 amino acids. Trimming took off 4 bases at V and 6 bases at J, with 13 bases between the two ends. In DNA form, the CDR3 reads TGTGCCAGCAGTTACCGGGGGGGGGGTCAGCCCCAGCATTTT. Translating it yields CASSYRGGGQPQHF.

This clonotype has just a few counts. A junction boundary mismatches the germline segment, possibly from a read error. This sequence joins TRBV7-4 and TRBJ2-1; D gene uncertain. The V gene's germline CDR1 is SGHVT and CDR2 SQSDAQ. This CDR3 region has 13 residues. In DNA, the CDR3 is TGTGCCAGCAGCTTCCCGAGCTACAAAGAGCAGTTCTTC. Translated, it gives CASSFPSYKEQFF.

The CDR3 DNA sequence: TGTGCCAGCAGCTTATTAGAGGGGATCGGAAACACCATATATTTT. It is translated as CASSLLEGIGNTIYF. The chain joins TRBV7-9 to TRBJ1-3; D is possibly TRBD1 (5 bases). This CDR3 spans 15 amino acids. Trimming removed 2 bases at V and 4 bases at J, with 12 bases between. Per the germline V gene, CDR1 is SEHNR and CDR2 is FQNEAQ (reference sequence).

This clonotype came up a few times. V is TRBV29-1 and J is TRBJ1-1; no reliable D call. Germline CDR1 is SQVTM and CDR2 is ANQGSEA. This CDR3 region has 13 residues. Deletions cut 5 bases from V and 0 bases from J, with 10 bases between. The CDR3 DNA reads TGCAGCGTTATTGGGTTAATGAACACTGAAGCTTTCTTT. Translating gives CSVIGLMNTEAFF.

This clonotype occurred many times. V and J are TRBV11-2 and TRBJ1-5; no definite D call. Germline CDR1 reads SGHAT; CDR2 reads FQNNGV. The CDR3 loop spans 16 amino acids. V was cut by 4 bases and J by 3 bases, with 16 bases left in between. The CDR3 coding sequence is TGTGCCAGCAGCTCCCCCCCGACGCTGTACAATCAGCCCCAGCATTTT. Amino acid sequence: CASSSPPTLYNQPQHF.

This clonotype was found many times. J is TRBJ2-7 and V is TRBV12-3 or TRBV12-4; either TRBD1 or TRBD2 may supply D (5 bases each). Trimming stripped 3 bases from V and 2 bases from J, with 14 bases between. The CDR3 sequence is 15 residues long. The CDR3 DNA sequence: TGTGCCAGCAGTTTGGGTTGGGACGGCACCTACGAGCAGTACTTC. It translates to CASSLGWDGTYEQYF.